The clone carrying this TCR beta chain occurred a few times. This record belongs to a study of PD-1 blockade in mismatch repair-deficient tumors. Method: immunoSEQ multiplex PCR; TCRdb's copy keeps in-frame clones and lacks some. In the table there are roughly 50,000 clones, over 65% of which are singletons. Germline V gives CDR1 GTSNPN, CDR2 SVGIG (reference sequence). This CDR3 spans 12 amino acids. The junction had 6 bases not matched to a gene; V was cut back by 4 bases and J by 8 bases. This specimen consisted of peripheral blood, obtained 4 weeks after starting pembrolizumab. The sequence was obtained from an adult with mismatch repair-deficient cancer. The rearrangement links TRBV30 to TRBJ1-2; 8 bases map to TRBD1. CDR3 DNA sequence: TGTGCCTGGACTCTGACAGGGGACGGCTACACCTTC. Protein sequence: CAWTLTGDGYTF. Full variable domain (outside the CDR3, taken from reference TRBV30 and TRBJ1-2): SQTIHQWPATLVQPVGSPLSLECTVEGTSNPNLYWYRQAAGRGLQLLFYSVGIGQISSEVPQNLSASRPQDRQFILSSKKLLLSDSGFYLCAWTLTGDGYTFGSGTRLTVV.